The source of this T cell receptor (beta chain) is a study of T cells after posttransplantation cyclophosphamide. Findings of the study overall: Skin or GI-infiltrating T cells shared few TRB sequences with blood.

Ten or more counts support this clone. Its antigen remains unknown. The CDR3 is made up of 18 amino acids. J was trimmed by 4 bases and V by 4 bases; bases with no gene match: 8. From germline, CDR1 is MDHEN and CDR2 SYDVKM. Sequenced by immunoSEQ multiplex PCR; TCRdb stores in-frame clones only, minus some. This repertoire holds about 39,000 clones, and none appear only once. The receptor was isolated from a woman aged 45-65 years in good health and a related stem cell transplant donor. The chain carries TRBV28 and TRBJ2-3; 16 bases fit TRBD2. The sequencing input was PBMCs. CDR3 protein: CASSSLGTSGGAADTQYF. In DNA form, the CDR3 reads TGTGCCAGCAGTTCCCTCGGGACTAGCGGGGGGGCCGCAGATACGCAGTATTTT.